The 3 T cell receptor beta chains in this list originate from one sample, sequenced in a study of cytomegalovirus exposure and HLA in healthy donors (dated by TCRdb to about 2017). Libraries were prepared through the immunoSEQ multiplex PCR assay. For the multiplex PCR, a mixture combining 60 forward primers for TCR Vbeta segments and 13 reverse primers for TCR Jbeta segments was used. Not all clones reach the TCRdb copy of this immuneACCESS table, which keeps in-frame sequences only. Checked studies attribute under half of the gap to unresolved V genes and leave the rest unexplained. The sample records 100,000 to 150,000 clones, about 81% of which are singletons. Of the sample, around 1% is held by the ten largest clones. Material for sequencing was PBMCs. The receptors stem from a woman in her thirties in good health and CMV-seronegative.

This chain links TRBV20-1 with TRBJ2-2; D not resolved. V was shortened by 4 bases and J by 7 bases, with 7 bases between the two germline ends. This CDR3 is 11 amino acids long. Per the germline V gene, CDR1 is DFQATT and CDR2 is SNEGSKA (reference sequence). CDR3: CSANNGGELFF. CDR3 nucleotides: TGCAGTGCTAACAATGGCGGGGAGCTGTTTTTT.

The genes are TRBV11-3 and TRBJ2-1; the D is unclear. Germline CDR1 reads SGHNT; CDR2 reads YENEEA. Trimming removed 0 bases at V and 4 bases at J, with 10 bases between. The CDR3 is made up of 15 amino acids. CDR3 sequence: CASSLDSDQYNEQFF. CDR3 nucleotide sequence: TGTGCCAGCAGCTTAGACAGCGACCAGTACAATGAGCAGTTCTTC.

The V call is TRBV6-5, the J call TRBJ2-1, with D possibly TRBD1 on 5 matching bases. This CDR3 comprises 15 residues. Trimming shortened V by 2 bases and J by 4 bases, and 12 bases separated the two germline ends. The germline V gene has CDR1 MNHEY and CDR2 SVGAGI. Here the CDR3 reads CASSYGRQGYNEQFF. The CDR3 bases are TGTGCCAGCAGTTACGGGCGGCAGGGTTACAATGAGCAGTTCTTC.